This is a list of T cell receptor beta chains from one sample in a study of blood T cell repertoires in COVID-19. Produced via immunoSEQ multiplex PCR; TCRdb's table is partial and in-frame only. The sample comprises 300,000 to 450,000 clones, 80% to 90% of which are singletons, and 2% to 2.5% rests with the top ten. Material for sequencing was peripheral blood. These receptors all stem from a woman aged 55 to 70 with COVID-19, enrolled during active disease. Both conserved end residues are part of each CDR3. The order of the fields is D gene, J gene, CDR3 length, clone size, V gene, CDR3 DNA, CDR3 protein. The D gene is left open where the match is weak. Clone size is not always given. Where it is, it says once, few, many or a class for expanded clones.

D: -
J: TRBJ2-2
length: 16
size: -
V: TRBV6-4
DNA: TGTGCCAGCAGTCAATATACGGGAACGAACACCGGGGAGCTGTTTTTT
CDR3: CASSQYTGTNTGELFF

D: -
J: TRBJ2-2
length: 15
size: few
V: TRBV10-1
DNA: TGCGCCAGCAGTGAGTCAACGGGGATCACCGGGGAGCTGTTTTTT
CDR3: CASSESTGITGELFF

D: TRBD2
J: TRBJ2-3
length: 18
size: -
V: TRBV3-1/TRBV3-2
DNA: TGTGCCAGCAGCCAAGGGGCGACTAGCGGGGGGGCTCGGGATACGCAGTATTTT
CDR3: CASSQGATSGGARDTQYF

D: TRBD2
J: TRBJ2-1
length: 20
size: -
V: TRBV5-1
DNA: TGCGCCAGCAGCTTTCAACTAGCGGGGGGTTCCTACAGCTCCTACAATGAGCAGTTCTTC
CDR3: CASSFQLAGGSYSSYNEQFF

D: -
J: TRBJ2-2
length: 13
size: -
V: TRBV6-5
DNA: TGTGCGGCGACAGGACAGAACACCGGGGAGCTGTTTTTT
CDR3: CAATGQNTGELFF

D: TRBD1
J: TRBJ1-2
length: 15
size: once
V: TRBV9
DNA: TGTGCCAGCAACAAGGGGGGACAGACTTTCTATGGCTACACCTTC
CDR3: CASNKGGQTFYGYTF

D: TRBD2
J: TRBJ2-5
length: 18
size: -
V: TRBV5-1
DNA: TGCGCCAGCAGAAATCATTTAGCGGGGGGGCCGACTAAAGAGACCCAGTACTTC
CDR3: CASRNHLAGGPTKETQYF

D: -
J: TRBJ2-2
length: 13
size: -
V: TRBV12-3/TRBV12-4
DNA: TGTGCCAGCACCCAGGGTCGAGCCGGGGAGCTGTTTTTT
CDR3: CASTQGRAGELFF

D: -
J: TRBJ2-7
length: 13
size: -
V: TRBV6-6
DNA: TGTGCCAGCAGTTACGACGGGGCCTACGAGCAGTACTTC
CDR3: CASSYDGAYEQYF

D: TRBD1
J: TRBJ2-5
length: 16
size: -
V: TRBV5-1
DNA: TGCGCCAGCAGCTTGGTTGGGGGACAGCGCCAAGAGACCCAGTACTTC
CDR3: CASSLVGGQRQETQYF

D: TRBD1
J: TRBJ2-7
length: 15
size: -
V: TRBV6-1
DNA: TGTGCCAGCAGTGAATCTGGGACAGGGGGACGGGAGCAGTACTTC
CDR3: CASSESGTGGREQYF

D: -
J: TRBJ1-5
length: 17
size: -
V: TRBV30
DNA: TGTGCCTGGAGTGTTTCTTTAGGGGTTGGGGGGGATCAGCCCCAGCATTTT
CDR3: CAWSVSLGVGGDQPQHF

D: TRBD2
J: TRBJ2-3
length: 14
size: -
V: TRBV2
DNA: TGTGCCACCCGGACTAGCGGGGGCACAGATACGCAGTATTTT
CDR3: CATRTSGGTDTQYF

D: TRBD1
J: TRBJ2-7
length: 16
size: -
V: TRBV5-1
DNA: TGCGCCAGCAGCACACAGGGGGCACAAGATCGGGACGAGCAGTACTTC
CDR3: CASSTQGAQDRDEQYF

D: -
J: TRBJ2-2
length: 15
size: -
V: TRBV19
DNA: TGTGCCAGTAGTATCACAGGGCCGAACACCGGGGAGCTGTTTTTT
CDR3: CASSITGPNTGELFF

D: TRBD1
J: TRBJ1-4
length: 14
size: few
V: TRBV6-5
DNA: TGTGCCAGCAGTCTAATGACAGGGCTGGAAAAACTGTTTTTT
CDR3: CASSLMTGLEKLFF

D: TRBD1
J: TRBJ2-2
length: 16
size: -
V: TRBV9
DNA: TGTGCCAGCAGTCCCGGGACAGGGGGTTCGGACGGGGAGCTGTTTTTT
CDR3: CASSPGTGGSDGELFF